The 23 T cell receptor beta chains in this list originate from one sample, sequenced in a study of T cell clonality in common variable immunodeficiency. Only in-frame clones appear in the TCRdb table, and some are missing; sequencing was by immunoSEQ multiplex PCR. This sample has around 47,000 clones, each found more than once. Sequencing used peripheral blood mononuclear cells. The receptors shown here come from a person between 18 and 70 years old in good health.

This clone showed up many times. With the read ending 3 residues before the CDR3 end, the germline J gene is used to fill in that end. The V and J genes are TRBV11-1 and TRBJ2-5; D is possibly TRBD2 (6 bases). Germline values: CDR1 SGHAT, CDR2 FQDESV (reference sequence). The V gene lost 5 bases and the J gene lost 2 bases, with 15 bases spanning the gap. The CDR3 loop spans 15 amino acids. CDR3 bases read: TGTGCCAGCAGCCCTGCCCCGGGACTTCAAGAGACC. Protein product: CASSPAPGLQET. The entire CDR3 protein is CASSPAPGLQETQYF.

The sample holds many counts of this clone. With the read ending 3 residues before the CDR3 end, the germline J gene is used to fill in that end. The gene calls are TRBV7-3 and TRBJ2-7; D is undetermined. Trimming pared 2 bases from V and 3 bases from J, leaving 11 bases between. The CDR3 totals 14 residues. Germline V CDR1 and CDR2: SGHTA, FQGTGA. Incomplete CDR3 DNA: TGTGCCAGCAGCTTAGGCCCGAACAACTACGAG. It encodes CASSLGPNNYE. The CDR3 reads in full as CASSLGPNNYEQYF.

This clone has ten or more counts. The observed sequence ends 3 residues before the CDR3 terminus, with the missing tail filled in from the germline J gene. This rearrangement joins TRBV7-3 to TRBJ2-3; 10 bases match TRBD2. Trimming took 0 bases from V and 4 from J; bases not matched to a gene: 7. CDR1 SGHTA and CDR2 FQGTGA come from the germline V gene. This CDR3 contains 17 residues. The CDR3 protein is CASSLTASGRGADTQYF. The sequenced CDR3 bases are TGTGCCAGCAGCTTAACAGCTAGCGGGAGAGGGGCAGATACG.

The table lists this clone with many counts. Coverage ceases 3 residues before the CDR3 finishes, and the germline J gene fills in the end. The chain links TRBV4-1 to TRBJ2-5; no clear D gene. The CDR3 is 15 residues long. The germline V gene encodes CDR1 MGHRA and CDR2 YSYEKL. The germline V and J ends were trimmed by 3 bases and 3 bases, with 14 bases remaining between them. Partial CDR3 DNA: TGCGCCAGCAGCCATACACCAAGGTCTGAAGAGACC. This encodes CASSHTPRSEET. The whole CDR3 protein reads CASSHTPRSEETQYF.

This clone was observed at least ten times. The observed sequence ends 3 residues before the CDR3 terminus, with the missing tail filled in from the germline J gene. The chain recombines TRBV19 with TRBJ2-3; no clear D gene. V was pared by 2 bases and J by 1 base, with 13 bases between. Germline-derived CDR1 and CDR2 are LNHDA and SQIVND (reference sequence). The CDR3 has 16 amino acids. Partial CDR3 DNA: TGTGCCAGTAGTATACTTTTGTGGCATGGCACAGATACG. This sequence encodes CASSILLWHGTDT. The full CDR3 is CASSILLWHGTDTQYF.

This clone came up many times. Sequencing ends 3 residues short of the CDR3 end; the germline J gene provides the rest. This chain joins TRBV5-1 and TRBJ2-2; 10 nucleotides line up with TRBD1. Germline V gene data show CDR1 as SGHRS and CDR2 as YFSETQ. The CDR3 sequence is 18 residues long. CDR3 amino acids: CASRDGQGEGSGANVLFF. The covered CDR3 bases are TGCGCCAGCAGGGACGGACAGGGGGAAGGGTCTGGGGCCAACGTG.

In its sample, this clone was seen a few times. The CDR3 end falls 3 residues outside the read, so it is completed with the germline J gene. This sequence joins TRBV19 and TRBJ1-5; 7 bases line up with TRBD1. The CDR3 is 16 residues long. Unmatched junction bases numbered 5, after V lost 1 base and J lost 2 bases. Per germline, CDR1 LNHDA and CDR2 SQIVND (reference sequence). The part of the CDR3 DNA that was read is TGTGCCAGTAGTATAGCCGACAGGGTGGGCAATCAGCCC. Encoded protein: CASSIADRVGNQP. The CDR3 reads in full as CASSIADRVGNQPQHF.

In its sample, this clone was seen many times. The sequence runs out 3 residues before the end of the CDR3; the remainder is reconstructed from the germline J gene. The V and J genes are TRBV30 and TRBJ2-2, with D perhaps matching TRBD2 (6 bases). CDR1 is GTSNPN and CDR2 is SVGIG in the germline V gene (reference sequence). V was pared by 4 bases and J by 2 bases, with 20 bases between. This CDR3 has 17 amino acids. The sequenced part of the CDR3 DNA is TGTGCCTGGACCCTCGGGGGTTTCACGATAAACACCGGGGAG. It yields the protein CAWTLGGFTINTGE. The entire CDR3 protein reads CAWTLGGFTINTGELFF.

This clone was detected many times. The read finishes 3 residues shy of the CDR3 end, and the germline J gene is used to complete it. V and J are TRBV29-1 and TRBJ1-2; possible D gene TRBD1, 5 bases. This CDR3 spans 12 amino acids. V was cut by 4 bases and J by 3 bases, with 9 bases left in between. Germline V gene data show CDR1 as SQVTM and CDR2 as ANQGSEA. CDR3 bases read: TGCAGCGTTGGTTCGGGGGACTATGGC. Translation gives CSVGSGDYG. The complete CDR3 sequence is CSVGSGDYGYTF.

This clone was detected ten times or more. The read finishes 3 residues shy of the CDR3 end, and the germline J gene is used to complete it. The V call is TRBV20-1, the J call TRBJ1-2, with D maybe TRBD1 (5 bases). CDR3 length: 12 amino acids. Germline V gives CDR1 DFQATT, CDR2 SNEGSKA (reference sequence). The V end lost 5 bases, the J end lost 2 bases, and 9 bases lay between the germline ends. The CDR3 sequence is CSAHQGNYGYTF. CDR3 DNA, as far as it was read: TGCAGTGCTCACCAGGGAAACTATGGC.

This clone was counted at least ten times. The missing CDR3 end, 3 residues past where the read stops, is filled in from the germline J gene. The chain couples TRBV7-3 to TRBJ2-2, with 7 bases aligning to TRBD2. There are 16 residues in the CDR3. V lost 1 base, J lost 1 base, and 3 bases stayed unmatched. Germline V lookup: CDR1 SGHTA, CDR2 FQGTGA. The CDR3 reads CASSLRVAGNTGELFF. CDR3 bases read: TGTGCCAGCAGCTTAAGGGTAGCGGGGAACACCGGGGAG.

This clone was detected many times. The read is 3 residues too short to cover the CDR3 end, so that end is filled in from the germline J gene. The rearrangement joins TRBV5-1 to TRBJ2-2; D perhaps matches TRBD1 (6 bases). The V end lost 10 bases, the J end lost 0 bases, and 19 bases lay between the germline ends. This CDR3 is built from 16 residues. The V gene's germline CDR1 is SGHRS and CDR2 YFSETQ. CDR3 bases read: TGCGCCTCAAAACAGGGTTTTCCCGCGAACACCGGGGAG. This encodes CASKQGFPANTGE. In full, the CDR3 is CASKQGFPANTGELFF.

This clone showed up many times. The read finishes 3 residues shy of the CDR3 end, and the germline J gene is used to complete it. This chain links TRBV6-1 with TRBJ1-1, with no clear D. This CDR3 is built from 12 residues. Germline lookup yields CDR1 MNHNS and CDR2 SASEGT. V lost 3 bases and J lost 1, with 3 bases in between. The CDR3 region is CASSEANTEAFF. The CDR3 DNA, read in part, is TGTGCCAGCAGTGAGGCGAACACTGAA.

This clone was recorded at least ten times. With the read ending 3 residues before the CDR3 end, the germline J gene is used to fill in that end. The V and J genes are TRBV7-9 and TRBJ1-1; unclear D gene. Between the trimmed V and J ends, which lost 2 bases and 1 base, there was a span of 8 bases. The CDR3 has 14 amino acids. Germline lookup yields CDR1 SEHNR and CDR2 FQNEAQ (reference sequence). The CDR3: CASSLQFQNTEAFF. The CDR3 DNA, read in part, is TGTGCCAGCAGCTTACAATTTCAGAACACTGAA.

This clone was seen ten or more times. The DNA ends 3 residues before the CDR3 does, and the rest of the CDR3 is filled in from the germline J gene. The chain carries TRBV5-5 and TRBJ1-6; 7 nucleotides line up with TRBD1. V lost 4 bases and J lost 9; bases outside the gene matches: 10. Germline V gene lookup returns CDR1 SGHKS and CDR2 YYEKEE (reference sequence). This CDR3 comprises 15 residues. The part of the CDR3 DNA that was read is TGTGCCAGCAGCAGGGGACAGTTAGAGCTTTCACCC. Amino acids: CASSRGQLELSP. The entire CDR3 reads CASSRGQLELSPLHF.

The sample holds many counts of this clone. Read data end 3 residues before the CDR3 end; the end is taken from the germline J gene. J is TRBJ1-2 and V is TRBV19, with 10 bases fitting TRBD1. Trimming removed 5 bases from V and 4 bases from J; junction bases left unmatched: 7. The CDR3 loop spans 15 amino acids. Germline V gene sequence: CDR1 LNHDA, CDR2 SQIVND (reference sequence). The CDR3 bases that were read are TGTGCCAGTAGTGCCAGGGACAGGGGAATCTATGGC. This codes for CASSARDRGIYG. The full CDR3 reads CASSARDRGIYGYTF. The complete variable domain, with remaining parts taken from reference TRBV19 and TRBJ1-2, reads DGGITQSPKYLFRKEGQNVTLSCEQNLNHDAMYWYRQDPGQGLRLIYYSQIVNDFQKGDIAEGYSVSREKKESFPLTVTSAQKNPTAFYLCASSARDRGIYGYTFGSGTRLTVV.

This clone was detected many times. The part of the CDR3 DNA that was read is TGTGCCAGCAGTGATTATAACTACGAG. Translation gives CASSDYNYE. The full CDR3 protein is CASSDYNYEQYF. The rearrangement uses TRBV2 and TRBJ2-7; D is uncertain. The sequenced fragment ends 3 residues before the CDR3 boundary, so the rest is inferred from the germline J gene. Germline-derived CDR1 and CDR2 are SNHLY and FYNNEI. The CDR3 spans 12 residues. Trimming cost V 3 bases and J 3 bases, with 6 bases left between them.

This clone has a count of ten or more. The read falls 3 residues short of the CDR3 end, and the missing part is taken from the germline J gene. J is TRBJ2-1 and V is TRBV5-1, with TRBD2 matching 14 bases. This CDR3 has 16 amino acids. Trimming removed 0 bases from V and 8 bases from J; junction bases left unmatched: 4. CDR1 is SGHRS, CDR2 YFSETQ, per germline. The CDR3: CASSLGLAGGVDEQFF. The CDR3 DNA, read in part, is TGCGCCAGCAGCTTGGGACTAGCGGGGGGGGTCGATGAG.

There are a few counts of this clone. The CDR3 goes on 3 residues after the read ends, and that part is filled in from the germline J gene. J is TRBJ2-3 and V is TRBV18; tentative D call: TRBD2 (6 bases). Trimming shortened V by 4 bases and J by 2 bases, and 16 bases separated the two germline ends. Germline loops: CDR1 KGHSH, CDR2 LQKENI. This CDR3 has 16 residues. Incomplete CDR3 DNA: TGTGCCAGCTCACGTACGGGACTGGGGAACACAGATACG. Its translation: CASSRTGLGNTDT. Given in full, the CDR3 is CASSRTGLGNTDTQYF. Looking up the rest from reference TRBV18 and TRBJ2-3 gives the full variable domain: NAGVMQNPRHLVRRRGQEARLRCSPMKGHSHVYWYRQLPEEGLKFMVYLQKENIIDESGMPKERFSAEFPKEGPSILRIQQVVRGDSAAYFCASSRTGLGNTDTQYFGPGTRLTVL.

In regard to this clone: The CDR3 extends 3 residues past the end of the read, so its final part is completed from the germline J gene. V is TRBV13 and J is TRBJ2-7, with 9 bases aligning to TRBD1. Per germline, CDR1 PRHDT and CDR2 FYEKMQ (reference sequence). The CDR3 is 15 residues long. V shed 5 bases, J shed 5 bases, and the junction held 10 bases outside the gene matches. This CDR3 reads CASSLLQGASNEQYF. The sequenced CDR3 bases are TGTGCCAGCAGCCTTTTACAGGGGGCTAGCAACGAG. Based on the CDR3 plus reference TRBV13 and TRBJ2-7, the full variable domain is AAGVIQSPRHLIKEKRETATLKCYPIPRHDTVYWYQQGPGQDPQFLISFYEKMQSDKGSIPDRFSAQQFSDYHSELNMSSLELGDSALYFCASSLLQGASNEQYFGPGTRLTVT.

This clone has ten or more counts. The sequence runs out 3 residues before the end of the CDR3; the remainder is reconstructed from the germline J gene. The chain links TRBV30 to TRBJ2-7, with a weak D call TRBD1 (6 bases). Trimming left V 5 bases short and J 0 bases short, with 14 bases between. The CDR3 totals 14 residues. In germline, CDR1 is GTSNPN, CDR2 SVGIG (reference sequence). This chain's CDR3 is CAWEQGTSSYEQYF. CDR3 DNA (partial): TGTGCCTGGGAACAGGGAACCAGCTCCTACGAG.

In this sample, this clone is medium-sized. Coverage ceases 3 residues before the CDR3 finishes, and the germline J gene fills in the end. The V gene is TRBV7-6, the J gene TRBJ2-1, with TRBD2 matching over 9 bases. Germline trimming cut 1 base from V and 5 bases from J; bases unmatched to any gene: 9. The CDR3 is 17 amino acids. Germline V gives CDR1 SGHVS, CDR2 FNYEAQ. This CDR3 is CASSLEGPSGDDNEQFF. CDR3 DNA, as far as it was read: TGTGCCAGCAGCTTAGAAGGCCCTAGCGGGGACGACAATGAG. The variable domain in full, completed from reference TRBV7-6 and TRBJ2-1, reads GAGVSQSPRYKVTKRGQDVALRCDPISGHVSLYWYRQALGQGPEFLTYFNYEAQQDKSGLPNDRFSAERPEGSISTLTIQRTEQRDSAMYRCASSLEGPSGDDNEQFFGPGTRLTVL.

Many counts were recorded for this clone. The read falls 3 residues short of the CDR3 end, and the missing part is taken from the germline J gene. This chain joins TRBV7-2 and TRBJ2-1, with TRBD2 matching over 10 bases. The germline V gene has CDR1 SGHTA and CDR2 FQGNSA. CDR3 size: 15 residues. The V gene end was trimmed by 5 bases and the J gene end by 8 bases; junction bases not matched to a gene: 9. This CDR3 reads CASSVLAGVTDEQFF. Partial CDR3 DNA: TGTGCCAGCAGCGTTCTAGCGGGGGTTACGGATGAG.